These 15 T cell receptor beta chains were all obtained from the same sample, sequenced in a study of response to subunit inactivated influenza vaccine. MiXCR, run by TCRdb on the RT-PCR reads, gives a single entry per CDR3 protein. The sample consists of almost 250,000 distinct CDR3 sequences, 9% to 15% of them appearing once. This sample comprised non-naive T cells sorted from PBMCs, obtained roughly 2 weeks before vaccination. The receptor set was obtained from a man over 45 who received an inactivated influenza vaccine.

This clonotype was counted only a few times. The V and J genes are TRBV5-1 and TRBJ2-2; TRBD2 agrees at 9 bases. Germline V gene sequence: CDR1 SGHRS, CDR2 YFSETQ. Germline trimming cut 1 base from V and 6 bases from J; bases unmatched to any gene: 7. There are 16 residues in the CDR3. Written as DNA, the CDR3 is TGCGCCAGCAGCTTGTCTAGCGGGAATTACGCCGGGGAGCTGTTTTTT. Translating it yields CASSLSSGNYAGELFF.

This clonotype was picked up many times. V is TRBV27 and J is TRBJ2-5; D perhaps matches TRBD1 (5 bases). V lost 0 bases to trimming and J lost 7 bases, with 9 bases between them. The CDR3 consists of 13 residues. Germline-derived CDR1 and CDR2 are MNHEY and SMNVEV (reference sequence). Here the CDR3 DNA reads TGTGCCAGCAGTTTATCGGCAAGGGGGACCCAGTACTTC. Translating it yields CASSLSARGTQYF.

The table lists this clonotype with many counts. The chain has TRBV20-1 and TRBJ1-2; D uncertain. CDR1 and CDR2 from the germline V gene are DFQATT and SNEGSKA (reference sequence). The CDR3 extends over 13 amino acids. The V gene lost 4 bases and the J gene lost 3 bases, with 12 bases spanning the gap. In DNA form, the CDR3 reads TGCAGTGCTAAAAAGTACGCAGACTATGGCTACACCTTC. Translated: CSAKKYADYGYTF.

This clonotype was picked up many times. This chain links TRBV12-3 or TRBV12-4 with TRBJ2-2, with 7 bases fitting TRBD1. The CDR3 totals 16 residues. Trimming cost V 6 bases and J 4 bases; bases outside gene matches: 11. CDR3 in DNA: TGTGCCAGCAGCCCCACGAAGACAGGGAGCACCGGGGAGCTGTTTTTT. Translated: CASSPTKTGSTGELFF.

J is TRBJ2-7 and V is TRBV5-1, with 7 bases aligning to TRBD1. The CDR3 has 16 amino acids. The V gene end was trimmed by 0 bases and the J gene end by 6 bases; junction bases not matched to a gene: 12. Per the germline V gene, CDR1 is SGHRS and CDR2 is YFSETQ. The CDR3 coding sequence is TGCGCCAGCAGCTTGGCCCAGACAGGGTCAGGAAGCGAGCAGTACTTC. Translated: CASSLAQTGSGSEQYF.

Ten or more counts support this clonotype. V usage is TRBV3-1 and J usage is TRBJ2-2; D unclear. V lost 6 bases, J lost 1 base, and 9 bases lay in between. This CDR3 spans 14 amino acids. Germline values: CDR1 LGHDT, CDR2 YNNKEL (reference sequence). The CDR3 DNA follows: TGTGCCAGCAGGCCATGGGGGAACACCGGGGAGCTGTTTTTT. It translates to CASRPWGNTGELFF.

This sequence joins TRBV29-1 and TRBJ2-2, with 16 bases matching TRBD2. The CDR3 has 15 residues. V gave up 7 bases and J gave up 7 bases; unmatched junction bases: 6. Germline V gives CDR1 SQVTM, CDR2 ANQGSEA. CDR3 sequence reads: CSARGLAGGVGELFF. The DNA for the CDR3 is TGCAGCGCGAGGGGACTAGCGGGAGGGGTCGGGGAGCTGTTTTTT.

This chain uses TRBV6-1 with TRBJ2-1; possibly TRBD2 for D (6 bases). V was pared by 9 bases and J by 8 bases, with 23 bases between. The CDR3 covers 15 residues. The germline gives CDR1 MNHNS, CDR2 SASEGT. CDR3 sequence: CARSSGGRRGDEQFF. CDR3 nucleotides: TGTGCCAGAAGTAGCGGTGGGAGAAGAGGCGATGAGCAGTTCTTC.

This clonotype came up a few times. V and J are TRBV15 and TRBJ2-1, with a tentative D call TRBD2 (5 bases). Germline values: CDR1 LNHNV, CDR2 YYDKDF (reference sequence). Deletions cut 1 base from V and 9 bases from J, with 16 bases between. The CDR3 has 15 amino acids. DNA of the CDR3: TGTGCCACCAGCAGAGTGAGGGAGTCTGGCGGTGAGCAGTTCTTC. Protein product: CATSRVRESGGEQFF.

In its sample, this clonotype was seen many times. The CDR3 sequence: CASSLGQKYNSPLHF. CDR3 DNA: TGTGCCAGCAGCCTGGGACAGAAGTATAATTCACCCCTCCACTTT. V and J are TRBV2 and TRBJ1-6; 7 bases are a match to TRBD1. The CDR3 spans 15 residues. CDR1 SNHLY and CDR2 FYNNEI come from the germline V gene. The V segment lost 6 bases and the J segment 4 bases; nucleotides outside the gene matches: 6.

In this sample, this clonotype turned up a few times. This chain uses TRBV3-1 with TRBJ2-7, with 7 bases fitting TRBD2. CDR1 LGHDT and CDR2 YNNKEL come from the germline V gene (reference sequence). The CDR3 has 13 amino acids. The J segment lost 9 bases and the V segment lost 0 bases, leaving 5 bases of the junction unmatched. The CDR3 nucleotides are TGTGCCAGCAGCCAAGAAAGACTAGCAGGGCAGTACTTC. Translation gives CASSQERLAGQYF.

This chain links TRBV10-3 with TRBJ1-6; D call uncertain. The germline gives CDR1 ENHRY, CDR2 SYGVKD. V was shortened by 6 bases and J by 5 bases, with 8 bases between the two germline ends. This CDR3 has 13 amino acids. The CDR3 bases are TGTGCCATCAGAACAGATAATAATTCACCCCTCCACTTT. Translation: CAIRTDNNSPLHF.

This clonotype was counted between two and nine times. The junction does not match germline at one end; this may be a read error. This CDR3 is CASSPRRTHRLHRYF. DNA for the CDR3: TGTGCCAGCAGCCCCCGCAGAACGCACCGCTTACACAGGTATTTT. The V gene is TRBV14, the J gene TRBJ1-5, with a tentative D call TRBD1 (5 bases). The CDR3 has 15 residues. The germline V gene encodes CDR1 SGHDN and CDR2 FVKESK.

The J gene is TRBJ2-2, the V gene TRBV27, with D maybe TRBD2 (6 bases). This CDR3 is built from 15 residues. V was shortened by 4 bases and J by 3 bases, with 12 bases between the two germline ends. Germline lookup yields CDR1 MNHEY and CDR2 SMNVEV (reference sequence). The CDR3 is CASSSRRDYTGELFF. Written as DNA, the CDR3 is TGTGCCAGCAGTTCCCGGAGGGATTACACCGGGGAGCTGTTTTTT.

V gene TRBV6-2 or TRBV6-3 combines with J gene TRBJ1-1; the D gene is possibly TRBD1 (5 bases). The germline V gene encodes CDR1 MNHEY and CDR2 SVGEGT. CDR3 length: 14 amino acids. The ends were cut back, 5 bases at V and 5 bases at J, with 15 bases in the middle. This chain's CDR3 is CASSLGPGRTEAFF. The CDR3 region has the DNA TGTGCCAGCAGTCTGGGACCCGGTAGGACTGAAGCTTTCTTT.